The 11 T cell receptor beta chains given below trace back to one sample, sequenced in a study of blood T cell repertoires in COVID-19. The repertoire was sequenced with immunoSEQ multiplex PCR; TCRdb's copy has only in-frame clones and lacks some. The sample has almost 500,000 clones; 80% to 90% are singletons. Sequences were obtained from PBMCs or T cells enriched from blood (not recorded which). All receptors come from an older woman who had recovered from COVID-19.

A word on this clone: Other DNA sequences in the same sample also yield this CDR3. The chain couples TRBV6-5 to TRBJ1-2; 7 bases match TRBD1. The CDR3 contains 12 residues. Germline V gives CDR1 MNHEY, CDR2 SVGAGI. V lost 6 bases to trimming and J lost 2 bases; unmatched junction nucleotides: 0. The DNA of the CDR3 is TGTGCCAGCAGGACAGGGAACTATGGCTACACCTTC. The encoded protein is CASRTGNYGYTF.

The chain has TRBV19 and TRBJ2-3; perhaps TRBD1 as D (5 bases). Trimming cost V 5 bases and J 0 bases, with 9 bases left between them. The V gene's germline CDR1 is LNHDA and CDR2 SQIVND (reference sequence). This CDR3 contains 14 residues. DNA for the CDR3: TGTGCCAGTAGTGATAGGACAAGCACAGATACGCAGTATTTT. It yields the protein CASSDRTSTDTQYF.

The chain links TRBV7-6 to TRBJ2-3; D perhaps matches TRBD1 (7 bases). Germline V gene sequence: CDR1 SGHVS, CDR2 FNYEAQ. The CDR3 runs 15 residues. Trimming cost V 0 bases and J 4 bases, with 11 bases left between them. CDR3 DNA sequence: TGTGCCAGCAGCTTAGCGCAGGGGGGCGCAGATACGCAGTATTTT. It codes for CASSLAQGGADTQYF.

The chain combines TRBV7-2 with TRBJ1-5; D remains ambiguous. Germline V CDR1 and CDR2: SGHTA, FQGNSA. Trimming left V 4 bases short and J 7 bases short, with 14 bases between. The CDR3 runs 14 residues. In nucleotides, the CDR3 is TGTGCCAGCAGCTCGAACAGAGGAGGGCAGCCCCAGCATTTT. This sequence encodes CASSSNRGGQPQHF.

V gene TRBV5-4 combines with J gene TRBJ2-2, with D hard to call. CDR1 SGHNT and CDR2 YYREEE come from the germline V gene (reference sequence). The CDR3 is 15 amino acids. Between the trimmed V and J ends, which lost 3 bases and 4 bases, there was a span of 13 bases. The CDR3 spells CASSSSLAPTGELFF. CDR3 in DNA: TGTGCCAGCAGCTCCTCTTTAGCTCCCACCGGGGAGCTGTTTTTT. Drawing the rest from reference TRBV5-4 and TRBJ2-2, the complete variable domain is ETGVTQSPTHLIKTRGQQVTLRCSSQSGHNTVSWYQQALGQGPQFIFQYYREEENGRGNFPPRFSGLQFPNYSSELNVNALELDDSALYLCASSSSLAPTGELFFGEGSRLTVL.

V is TRBV11-2 and J is TRBJ1-1; D might be TRBD1 (5 bases). Trimming removed 3 bases from V and 1 base from J, with 9 bases in between. This CDR3 comprises 14 residues. Germline CDR1 and CDR2: SGHAT and FQNNGV. The CDR3: CASSFWGGNTEAFF. Here the CDR3 DNA reads TGTGCCAGCAGCTTTTGGGGGGGGAACACTGAAGCTTTCTTT.

The J gene is TRBJ1-2, the V gene TRBV5-4; no clear D. Trimming cost V 2 bases and J 4 bases, with 9 bases left between them. The CDR3 spans 13 residues. The germline CDR1 and CDR2 sequences are SGHNT and YYREEE (reference sequence). The CDR3 region has the DNA TGTGCCAGCAGCTTAACAGTTGGCTATGGCTACACCTTC. Its translation is CASSLTVGYGYTF.

This sequence joins TRBV27 and TRBJ1-6; no clear D gene. Deletions cut 2 bases from V and 13 bases from J, with 12 bases between. Germline V gene lookup returns CDR1 MNHEY and CDR2 SMNVEV (reference sequence). The CDR3 runs to 13 residues. The CDR3 bases are TGTGCCAGCAGTTTAGCACTACGGGTCCCCCTCCACTTT. Translating it yields CASSLALRVPLHF.

The genes are TRBV13 and TRBJ2-2; TRBD2 agrees at 11 bases. In germline, CDR1 is PRHDT, CDR2 FYEKMQ (reference sequence). The CDR3 runs 17 residues. Trimming cost V 4 bases and J 7 bases; bases outside gene matches: 11. The CDR3 bases are TGTGCCAGCAGCTCACTGAGTAGCGGGGGGGAAAACGGGGAGCTGTTTTTT. Protein: CASSSLSSGGENGELFF.

This clone was detected only once. This chain uses TRBV3-1 (or the pseudogene TRBV3-2) with TRBJ2-5; 11 bases agree with TRBD2. Trimming took 3 bases from V and 5 from J; bases not matched to a gene: 5. This CDR3 region has 15 residues. In germline, CDR1 is LGHDT, CDR2 YNNKEL (reference sequence). CDR3 DNA sequence: TGTGCCAGCAGCCACTTAGCGGGGGGGCTGGAGACCCAGTACTTC. Encoded protein: CASSHLAGGLETQYF.

The chain is built from TRBV24-1 and TRBJ2-2; D remains ambiguous. Trimming removed 3 bases at V and 5 bases at J, with 12 bases between. This CDR3 region has 15 residues. The germline gives CDR1 KGHDR, CDR2 SFDVKD. CDR3 protein: CATSDPRQSTGELFF. The CDR3 DNA is TGTGCCACCAGTGATCCGCGGCAGAGTACCGGGGAGCTGTTTTTT.